A single sample gave rise to the 27 T cell receptor beta chains below, sequenced in a study of memory B cells and T cells in multiple sclerosis. Assay: immunoSEQ multiplex PCR; the TCRdb copy retains only in-frame clones and omits some. The data contain about 15,000 clones, around 63% of them seen just once; the ten biggest clones take up 2.3%. Source material: memory (CD45RO+) CD4+ T cells from blood. These receptors originate from a human donor with multiple sclerosis.

This clone was counted only a few times. This rearrangement joins TRBV19 to TRBJ1-6; 7 nucleotides line up with TRBD1. Germline-derived CDR1 and CDR2 are LNHDA and SQIVND (reference sequence). The CDR3 is 14 amino acids. V was pared by 5 bases and J by 6 bases, with 4 bases of the junction left unmatched. CDR3 loop: CASSSYRGNSPLHF. CDR3 sequence (DNA): TGTGCCAGTAGTTCTTACAGGGGTAATTCACCCCTCCACTTT.

This chain links TRBV6-1 with TRBJ1-5; D unclear. Germline V gene lookup returns CDR1 MNHNS and CDR2 SASEGT. This CDR3 is built from 15 residues. V was clipped by 4 bases and J by 4 bases, with 14 bases between them. As DNA, the CDR3 is TGTGCCAGCAGTGCGTACAGTATCCGGAATCAGCCCCAGCATTTT. Amino acid sequence: CASSAYSIRNQPQHF.

V is TRBV11-2 and J is TRBJ2-4, with D perhaps TRBD2 (6 bases). V was clipped by 4 bases and J by 8 bases, with 12 bases between them. CDR3 size: 13 residues. Germline-derived CDR1 and CDR2 are SGHAT and FQNNGV. As DNA, the CDR3 is TGTGCCAGCAGCTCAAACCGGGAGTACATTCAGTACTTC. It is translated as CASSSNREYIQYF. Full variable domain (outside the CDR3, taken from reference TRBV11-2 and TRBJ2-4): EAGVAQSPRYKIIEKRQSVAFWCNPISGHATLYWYQQILGQGPKLLIQFQNNGVVDDSQLPKDRFSAERLKGVDSTLKIQPAKLEDSAVYLCASSSNREYIQYFGAGTRLSVL.

The rearrangement joins TRBV25-1 to TRBJ2-7; D is perhaps TRBD2 (6 bases). Trimming removed 0 bases from V and 2 bases from J, with 8 bases in between. CDR3 length: 14 residues. Germline CDR1 is MGHDK and CDR2 is SYGVNS. The CDR3 bases are TGTGCCAGCAGTGAATACGGGGGTACCTACGAGCAGTACTTC. Protein sequence: CASSEYGGTYEQYF.

The gene calls are TRBV6-1 and TRBJ1-2; D uncertain. The CDR3 is 15 residues long. Per germline, CDR1 MNHNS and CDR2 SASEGT. The V end lost 2 bases, the J end lost 2 bases, and 12 bases lay between the germline ends. The CDR3: CASSEPGAHNYGYTF. The DNA for the CDR3 is TGTGCCAGCAGTGAACCGGGAGCACACAACTATGGCTACACCTTC.

The chain uses TRBV6-1 and TRBJ1-4, with 7 bases aligning to TRBD1. Germline lookup yields CDR1 MNHNS and CDR2 SASEGT. The CDR3 length is 15 residues. The V and J ends lost 5 bases and 4 bases, in that order; junction bases with no gene match: 7. CDR3 sequence reads: CASSTYRGGNEKLFF. CDR3 nucleotide sequence: TGTGCCAGCAGTACCTACAGGGGTGGTAATGAAAAACTGTTTTTT.

The genes are TRBV30 and TRBJ1-1; 7 bases agree with TRBD1. Germline assignment: CDR1 GTSNPN and CDR2 SVGIG (reference sequence). After removal of 6 bases from V and 0 bases from J, the junction contained 7 bases not matched to a gene. The CDR3 length is 14 residues. The CDR3 DNA reads as TGTGCCTGCACCCAGGGGGGATTGAACACTGAAGCTTTCTTT. It encodes CACTQGGLNTEAFF. The variable domain in full, completed from reference TRBV30 and TRBJ1-1, reads SQTIHQWPATLVQPVGSPLSLECTVEGTSNPNLYWYRQAAGRGLQLLFYSVGIGQISSEVPQNLSASRPQDRQFILSSKKLLLSDSGFYLCACTQGGLNTEAFFGQGTRLTVV.

V usage is TRBV6-1 and J usage is TRBJ2-3; the match to TRBD2 covers 11 bases. The CDR3 is 14 residues long. Germline CDR1 MNHNS, CDR2 SASEGT. The junction had 1 base not matched to a gene; V was cut back by 4 bases and J by 4 bases. The CDR3 loop reads CASSVAGGPDTQYF. The CDR3 DNA reads as TGTGCCAGCAGTGTAGCGGGGGGGCCAGATACGCAGTATTTT.

V is TRBV6-1 and J is TRBJ2-5, with unresolved D. The germline CDR1 and CDR2 sequences are MNHNS and SASEGT. The CDR3 loop spans 14 amino acids. V dropped 2 bases and J dropped 5 bases, with 12 bases sitting between them. This chain's CDR3 is CASSEFGFTETQYF. The CDR3 bases are TGTGCCAGCAGTGAATTCGGGTTCACGGAGACCCAGTACTTC.

The chain links TRBV6-6 to TRBJ2-7; possible D gene TRBD2, 6 bases. This CDR3 region has 14 residues. Trimming took off 6 bases at V and 1 base at J, with 13 bases between the two ends. Germline-derived CDR1 and CDR2 are MNHNY and SVGAGI (reference sequence). In DNA, the CDR3 is TGTGCCAGCAGGCCCCGGGAGCTGTCCTACGAGCAGTACTTC. Its translation is CASRPRELSYEQYF.

V and J are TRBV7-8 and TRBJ2-3, with D tentatively TRBD2 (5 bases). V lost 5 bases and J lost 5, with 14 bases in between. Germline CDR1 and CDR2: SGHVS and FQNEAQ. This CDR3 region has 14 residues. CDR3 coding DNA: TGTGCCAGCAGCCCGCCCCCCCGGGGAGATACGCAGTATTTT. This translates into CASSPPPRGDTQYF.

The V gene is TRBV27, the J gene TRBJ1-1; weak D call: TRBD1 (6 bases). CDR3 size: 14 residues. Trimming left V 5 bases short and J 1 base short, with 11 bases between. Germline lookup yields CDR1 MNHEY and CDR2 SMNVEV (reference sequence). The CDR3 region has the DNA TGTGCCAGCAGTCCTTTGGGGGCGAACACTGAAGCTTTCTTT. It encodes CASSPLGANTEAFF.

The rearrangement uses TRBV5-1 and TRBJ2-3; D is perhaps TRBD2 (5 bases). CDR3 length: 13 residues. V dropped 5 bases and J dropped 4 bases, with 11 bases sitting between them. Germline V gene data show CDR1 as SGHRS and CDR2 as YFSETQ. CDR3 amino acids: CASSRGFADTQYF. The DNA of the CDR3 is TGCGCCAGCAGTCGAGGGTTCGCAGATACGCAGTATTTT.

V and J are TRBV10-3 and TRBJ2-5, with 12 bases that match TRBD2. Unmatched junction bases numbered 12, after V lost 6 bases and J lost 4 bases. CDR3 length equals 17 residues. Germline-derived CDR1 and CDR2 are ENHRY and SYGVKD. CDR3 coding DNA: TGTGCCATCAGCGTCCTAGCGGGAGGGCCCTCGGGAGAGACCCAGTACTTC. Protein product: CAISVLAGGPSGETQYF.

The J gene is TRBJ1-5, the V gene TRBV5-5; 10 positions agree with TRBD1. The CDR3 has 15 residues. Germline CDR1 and CDR2: SGHKS and YYEKEE (reference sequence). Trimming took 4 bases from V and 5 from J; bases not matched to a gene: 6. In DNA form, the CDR3 reads TGTGCCAGCAGCCTCGGACAGGGGGACTATCAGCCCCAGCATTTT. It encodes CASSLGQGDYQPQHF.

This clone was counted between two and nine times. The chain is built from TRBV4-1 and TRBJ1-5; D ambiguous. The V end lost 0 bases, the J end lost 1 base, and 4 bases lay between the germline ends. The CDR3 covers 14 residues. Germline CDR1 reads MGHRA; CDR2 reads YSYEKL. The CDR3 loop reads CASSQDGSNQPQHF. The CDR3 DNA reads TGCGCCAGCAGCCAAGATGGCAGCAATCAGCCCCAGCATTTT.

V is TRBV21-1 and J is TRBJ1-2; TRBD1 is the table's D call and was not checked against the DNA. TRBV21-1 is reported as a pseudogene. This CDR3 spans 16 amino acids. The CDR3 protein is CASSSPLRQPNYGYTF. Here the CDR3 DNA reads TGTGCCAGCAGCTCTCCCCTCAGACAGCCGAACTATGGCTACACCTTC.

V gene TRBV5-1 combines with J gene TRBJ2-7; unclear D gene. Germline V lookup: CDR1 SGHRS, CDR2 YFSETQ. The CDR3 extends over 12 amino acids. Deletions cut 0 bases from V and 2 bases from J, with 3 bases between. The DNA for the CDR3 is TGCGCCAGCAGCTTGGAGCCCTACGAGCAGTACTTC. This encodes CASSLEPYEQYF. The complete variable domain, with remaining parts taken from reference TRBV5-1 and TRBJ2-7, reads KAGVTQTPRYLIKTRGQQVTLSCSPISGHRSVSWYQQTPGQGLQFLFEYFSETQRNKGNFPGRFSGRQFSNSRSEMNVSTLELGDSALYLCASSLEPYEQYFGPGTRLTVT.

The J gene is TRBJ2-7, the V gene TRBV5-1; D may be TRBD1 (6 bases). V lost 7 bases and J 2 bases, leaving 13 bases between the germline ends. The germline V gene has CDR1 SGHRS and CDR2 YFSETQ. CDR3 length: 13 amino acids. The CDR3 DNA follows: TGCGCCAGCTCCCAGACAGGCCCCTACGAGCAGTACTTC. This translates into CASSQTGPYEQYF.

The J gene is TRBJ1-1, the V gene TRBV2, with 8 bases aligning to TRBD1. This CDR3 region has 16 residues. The ends lost 1 base at V and 8 bases at J; junction bases unmatched: 12. Per the germline V gene, CDR1 is SNHLY and CDR2 is FYNNEI. The chain's CDR3 is CASSEGVRGQGTEAFF. CDR3 bases: TGTGCCAGCAGTGAAGGGGTCAGGGGGCAAGGAACAGAAGCTTTCTTT.

The chain uses TRBV15 and TRBJ2-2, with a weak D call TRBD1 (6 bases). The germline V and J ends were trimmed by 1 base and 5 bases, with 8 bases remaining between them. Germline V gene data show CDR1 as LNHNV and CDR2 as YYDKDF (reference sequence). This CDR3 has 14 amino acids. CDR3 nucleotides: TGTGCCACCAGCAGAGCACAGGGAACCGGGGAGCTGTTTTTT. Its translation is CATSRAQGTGELFF.

The rearrangement uses TRBV23-1 and TRBJ2-4, with D possibly matching TRBD1 (6 bases). TRBV23-1 is an ORF, with its function uncertain. V was cut by 2 bases and J by 2 bases, with 22 bases left in between. The CDR3 totals 19 residues. For the CDR3, the DNA is TGCGCCAGCAGTCAACCTAAACCGGGACACACGGGGCCCAAAAACATTCAGTACTTC. Translated: CASSQPKPGHTGPKNIQYF.

This chain links TRBV6-6 with TRBJ2-3, with 7 bases aligning to TRBD2. The germline CDR1 and CDR2 sequences are MNHNY and SVGAGI (reference sequence). The CDR3 totals 15 residues. J was trimmed by 3 bases and V by 2 bases; bases with no gene match: 5. CDR3 DNA: TGTGCCAGCAGTTACAGGCAGGGAGGGACAGATACGCAGTATTTT. This gives the protein CASSYRQGGTDTQYF.

The rearrangement uses TRBV5-6 and TRBJ2-3, with D perhaps TRBD1 (6 bases). The CDR3 contains 16 residues. In germline, CDR1 is SGHDT, CDR2 YYEEEE. V was trimmed by 4 bases and J by 1 base, leaving 16 bases between them. The CDR3 region has the DNA TGTGCCAGCAGCCCAACAGGGTTTTTACGCACAGATACGCAGTATTTT. It translates to CASSPTGFLRTDTQYF. The entire variable domain, with the rest obtained from reference TRBV5-6 and TRBJ2-3, is as follows: DAGVTQSPTHLIKTRGQQVTLRCSPKSGHDTVSWYQQALGQGPQFIFQYYEEEERQRGNFPDRFSGHQFPNYSSELNVNALLLGDSALYLCASSPTGFLRTDTQYFGPGTRLTVL.

CDR3 loop: CASSLMGLGSPLHF. The CDR3 coding sequence is TGTGCCAGCAGCTTAATGGGGCTTGGATCACCCCTCCACTTT. The chain joins TRBV11-2 to TRBJ1-6; the D gene is possibly TRBD1 (5 bases). The CDR3 spans 14 residues. Per the germline V gene, CDR1 is SGHAT and CDR2 is FQNNGV. With 2 bases removed from V and 10 bases from J, the gap between germline ends came to 12 bases.

This rearrangement joins TRBV6-5 to TRBJ1-1; 11 positions match TRBD1. There are 14 residues in the CDR3. Trimming cost V 7 bases and J 4 bases; bases outside gene matches: 5. From germline, CDR1 is MNHEY and CDR2 SVGAGI. CDR3 residues: CASNRGTGGTEAFF. CDR3 nucleotide sequence: TGTGCCAGCAATCGGGGGACAGGGGGCACTGAAGCTTTCTTT.

J is TRBJ1-4 and V is TRBV9; D gene unclear. The germline V and J ends were trimmed by 2 bases and 5 bases, with 19 bases remaining between them. This CDR3 has 17 residues. Germline CDR1 reads SGDLS; CDR2 reads YYNGEE. CDR3 residues: CASSVERDRTFNEKLFF. The CDR3 DNA follows: TGTGCCAGCAGCGTGGAGAGGGATCGGACTTTCAATGAAAAACTGTTTTTT.